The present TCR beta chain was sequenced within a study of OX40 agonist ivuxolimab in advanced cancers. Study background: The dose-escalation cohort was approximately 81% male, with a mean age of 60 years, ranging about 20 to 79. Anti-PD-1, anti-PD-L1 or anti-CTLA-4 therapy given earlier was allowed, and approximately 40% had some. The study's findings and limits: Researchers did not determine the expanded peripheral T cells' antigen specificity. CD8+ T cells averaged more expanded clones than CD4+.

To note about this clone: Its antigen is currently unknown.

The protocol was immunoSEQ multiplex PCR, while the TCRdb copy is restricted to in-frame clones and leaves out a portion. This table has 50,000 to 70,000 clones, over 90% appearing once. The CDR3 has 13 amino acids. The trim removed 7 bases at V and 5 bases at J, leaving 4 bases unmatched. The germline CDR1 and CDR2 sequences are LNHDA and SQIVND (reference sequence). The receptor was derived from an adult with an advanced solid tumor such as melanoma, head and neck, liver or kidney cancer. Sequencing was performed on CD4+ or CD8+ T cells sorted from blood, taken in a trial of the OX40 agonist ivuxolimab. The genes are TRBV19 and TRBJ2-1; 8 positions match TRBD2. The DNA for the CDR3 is TGTGCCAGTAAAGGGCGGGAGGACAATGAGCAGTTCTTC. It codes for CASKGREDNEQFF. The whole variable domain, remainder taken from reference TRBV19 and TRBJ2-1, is DGGITQSPKYLFRKEGQNVTLSCEQNLNHDAMYWYRQDPGQGLRLIYYSQIVNDFQKGDIAEGYSVSREKKESFPLTVTSAQKNPTAFYLCASKGREDNEQFFGPGTRLTVL.